This TCR beta chain was retrieved from a study of shared clonotypes between healthy human individuals. Each sample came from a Caucasian adult donor living in Nashville, Tennessee. This CDR3 is 13 amino acids long. V gave up 1 base and J gave up 5 bases, with 5 bases separating them. In germline, CDR1 is SGHAT, CDR2 FQNNGV. The test was conducted at deep level. Sequencing used immunoSEQ multiplex PCR; TCRdb keeps in-frame clones, though not all of them. Of nearly 1 million clones in the sample, over 60% were seen once. Comments on this clone: The identical CDR3 is also encoded by other nucleotide sequences in the sample.

This sequence joins TRBV11-2 and TRBJ2-2, with a possible D match to TRBD2 (5 bases). The sample was memory CD4+ T cells sorted from blood. Subset described: CD45RA-negative fraction. The sequence derives from a young man in good health. CDR3 DNA sequence: TGTGCCAGCAGCTTAGCGGGGACCGGGGAGCTGTTTTTT. Its translation: CASSLAGTGELFF.